A selection of T cell receptor beta chains follows, all from one sample in a study of cytomegalovirus exposure and HLA in healthy donors. TCRdb's table, derived via immunoSEQ multiplex PCR, lists solely in-frame clones and lacks some. The sample contains more than 130,000 clones, around 82% of which appear only once. Sequencing was performed on PBMCs. The receptors come from a man aged 35 to 55 in good health and CMV-seropositive. The CDR3 runs from the conserved cysteine through the conserved F or W. A D gene is named only where the DNA matches it firmly. Rows give clone size only sometimes, using once, few, many, or a class for an expanded clone.

j_call	v_call	cdr3_length	d_call	clone_size	cdr3_aa	cdr3_nt
TRBJ1-2	TRBV14	14	TRBD1	NA	CASSHRTGFYGYTF	TGTGCCAGCAGCCACCGGACAGGTTTCTATGGCTACACCTTC
TRBJ1-5	TRBV7-2	17	NA	once	CASSREPRQISNQPQHF	TGTGCCAGCAGCCGAGAGCCTCGACAGATTAGCAATCAGCCCCAGCATTTT
TRBJ1-1	TRBV28	16	TRBD1	NA	CASSSRTGGFERKAFF	TGTGCCAGCAGTTCTAGGACAGGGGGCTTCGAGAGGAAAGCTTTCTTT
TRBJ1-2	TRBV6-5	16	TRBD1	NA	CASSYEYRGGDYGYTF	TGTGCCAGCAGTTACGAATACAGGGGGGGGGACTATGGCTACACCTTC
TRBJ1-4	TRBV4-3	15	NA	NA	CASSPPRQGHGKLFF	TGCGCCAGCAGCCCACCTCGCCAGGGACACGGAAAACTGTTTTTT
TRBJ1-4	TRBV6-1	16	NA	NA	CASSEVRGATNEKLFF	TGTGCCAGCAGTGAAGTCCGGGGGGCAACTAATGAAAAACTGTTTTTT
TRBJ1-1	TRBV18	16	NA	NA	CASSPGVGDSNTEAFF	TGTGCCAGCTCACCGGGTGTCGGAGATTCGAACACTGAAGCTTTCTTT
TRBJ2-7	TRBV4-1	17	TRBD2	NA	CASSQEGRGGLLYEQYF	TGCGCCAGCAGCCAAGAGGGTCGGGGAGGGCTTCTATACGAGCAGTACTTC
TRBJ2-3	TRBV9	12	NA	NA	CASSSVEDTQYF	TGTGCCAGCAGCTCCGTAGAAGATACGCAGTATTTT
TRBJ2-1	TRBV7-3	13	TRBD2	NA	CASSETSVNEQFF	TGTGCCAGCAGCGAAACTAGCGTCAATGAGCAGTTCTTC
TRBJ2-3	TRBV10-3	13	NA	NA	CAISDGEADTQYF	TGTGCCATCAGTGATGGGGAGGCAGATACGCAGTATTTT
TRBJ2-3	TRBV2	12	NA	NA	CASSLVPDTQYF	TGTGCCAGCAGTCTAGTCCCAGATACGCAGTATTTT
TRBJ2-5	TRBV7-6	14	TRBD2	once	CASSLSGRGETQYF	TGTGCCAGCAGCCTTAGCGGGAGAGGAGAGACCCAGTACTTC
TRBJ2-7	TRBV7-8	13	NA	NA	CASSFQGTNEQYF	TGTGCCAGCAGCTTTCAGGGTACCAACGAGCAGTACTTC
TRBJ2-1	TRBV7-2	15	TRBD1	once	CASSYPGGGRVEQFF	TGTGCCAGCAGTTACCCAGGGGGCGGGCGGGTTGAGCAGTTCTTC
TRBJ2-6	TRBV7-2	18	NA	NA	CASSLARQGGTGANVLTF	TGTGCCAGCAGCTTAGCGAGGCAGGGTGGAACTGGGGCCAACGTCCTGACTTTC
TRBJ1-2	TRBV5-1	13	NA	NA	CASSLDSLVGYTF	TGCGCCAGCAGCTTAGACAGCCTGGTTGGCTACACCTTC
TRBJ2-1	TRBV11-2	16	TRBD2	NA	CASSPILSGVGNEQFF	TGTGCCAGCAGCCCCATCCTAAGCGGGGTTGGCAATGAGCAGTTCTTC
TRBJ2-6	TRBV18	18	TRBD2	NA	CASSPGAGLVSGANVLTF	TGTGCCAGCTCACCAGGAGCAGGACTAGTCTCTGGGGCCAACGTCCTGACTTTC
TRBJ1-3	TRBV9	15	TRBD1	once	CASSARQGTVDTIYF	TGTGCCAGCAGCGCCCGACAGGGTACGGTAGACACCATATATTTT
TRBJ2-7	TRBV30	14	TRBD1	NA	CAWRGDRGLNEQYF	TGTGCCTGGAGGGGAGACAGGGGGCTCAACGAGCAGTACTTC
TRBJ2-5	TRBV6-5	14	NA	NA	CASSYSVQGETQYF	TGTGCCAGCAGTTACTCGGTTCAGGGCGAGACCCAGTACTTC
TRBJ1-5	TRBV2	15	TRBD1	NA	CASSEGQGASQPQHF	TGTGCCAGCAGTGAAGGGCAGGGGGCCTCTCAGCCCCAGCATTTT
TRBJ2-7	TRBV9	19	TRBD1	few	CASSRSMAGGAPGAYEQYF	TGTGCCAGCAGCCGGTCTATGGCAGGGGGCGCTCCGGGGGCTTACGAGCAGTACTTC
TRBJ1-5	TRBV4-2	17	TRBD1	NA	CASSRDPRTGLNQPQHF	TGTGCCAGCAGCCGAGATCCCCGGACAGGGCTCAATCAGCCCCAGCATTTT
TRBJ1-1	TRBV6-4	15	TRBD1	many	CASRSTRAGQGEAFF	TGTGCCAGCAGGTCTACTAGGGCGGGACAGGGAGAAGCTTTCTTT
TRBJ2-7	TRBV6-5	13	TRBD1	NA	CASRLTGGYEQYF	TGTGCCAGCAGGCTCACAGGGGGCTACGAGCAGTACTTC